The 8 T cell receptor beta chains below all came from one sample that was sequenced in a study of blood T cell repertoires in COVID-19 (TCRdb year 2020). Libraries were made using the immunoSEQ multiplex PCR assay. The table comes from immuneACCESS by way of TCRdb, which keeps in-frame sequences with V and J called. Part of the clones is missing from these tables; in studies checked, under half for an unresolved V gene and the rest for unknown reasons. For this sample the table gives 25,000 to 35,000 clones, of which around 90% were detected only once. The ten largest clones take up over 4% of the sample. Sequencing used peripheral blood. These receptors were taken from a man between 65 and 79 years old with active COVID-19.

The sample holds a few counts of this clone. The chain is built from TRBV19 and TRBJ1-6; D may be TRBD1 (6 bases). Trimming left V 5 bases short and J 6 bases short, with 11 bases between. Germline V gives CDR1 LNHDA, CDR2 SQIVND (reference sequence). The CDR3 contains 14 residues. CDR3 sequence: CASSPDRLNSPLHF. The DNA for the CDR3 is TGTGCCAGTAGTCCGGACAGACTTAATTCACCCCTCCACTTT. Looking up the rest from reference TRBV19 and TRBJ1-6 gives the full variable domain: DGGITQSPKYLFRKEGQNVTLSCEQNLNHDAMYWYRQDPGQGLRLIYYSQIVNDFQKGDIAEGYSVSREKKESFPLTVTSAQKNPTAFYLCASSPDRLNSPLHFGNGTRLTVT.

J is TRBJ2-7 and V is TRBV5-6; 12 bases fit TRBD1. Germline V gene lookup returns CDR1 SGHDT and CDR2 YYEEEE. V lost 4 bases to trimming and J lost 4 bases; unmatched junction nucleotides: 6. The CDR3 is 15 amino acids. The CDR3 loop is CASSHRDRGLYEQYF. CDR3 sequence (DNA): TGTGCCAGCAGCCACCGGGACAGGGGGCTGTACGAGCAGTACTTC.

The chain uses TRBV6-5 and TRBJ2-3; TRBD1 matches 11 bases. The V gene end was trimmed by 6 bases and the J gene end by 6 bases; junction bases not matched to a gene: 5. Germline V gene lookup returns CDR1 MNHEY and CDR2 SVGAGI. The CDR3 consists of 14 residues. The CDR3 sequence is CASRRTGGVDTQYF. CDR3 DNA sequence: TGTGCCAGCAGAAGGACAGGGGGCGTCGATACGCAGTATTTT.

The V gene is TRBV19, the J gene TRBJ1-5; D perhaps matches TRBD1 (5 bases). Between the trimmed V and J ends, which lost 4 bases and 0 bases, there was a span of 16 bases. There are 17 residues in the CDR3. The germline V gene encodes CDR1 LNHDA and CDR2 SQIVND (reference sequence). The CDR3 DNA reads TGTGCCAGTAGTACAGGTACAGGTCGGCGTAGCAATCAGCCCCAGCATTTT. Residues: CASSTGTGRRSNQPQHF.

V and J are TRBV5-4 and TRBJ2-3; D gene unclear. This CDR3 region has 15 residues. The germline V gene has CDR1 SGHNT and CDR2 YYREEE (reference sequence). Trimming pared 0 bases from V and 0 bases from J, leaving 8 bases between. The CDR3 region has the DNA TGTGCCAGCAGCTTGGGGCAGGAAAGCACAGATACGCAGTATTTT. It is translated as CASSLGQESTDTQYF.

This chain connects TRBV10-3 to TRBJ1-2, with TRBD1 identical over 7 bases. V gave up 7 bases and J gave up 3 bases; unmatched junction bases: 5. The CDR3 length is 13 residues. Looked up from germline, CDR1 is ENHRY and CDR2 is SYGVKD. As DNA, the CDR3 is TGTGCCATCACCGCGGGACAGCACTATGGCTACACCTTC. Amino acids: CAITAGQHYGYTF.

This clone has a handful of counts. V gene TRBV5-6 combines with J gene TRBJ1-1, with 12 bases matching TRBD1. CDR1 and CDR2 (germline): SGHDT, YYEEEE. The CDR3 length is 15 residues. Trimming removed 4 bases from V and 1 base from J; junction bases left unmatched: 2. Here the CDR3 DNA reads TGTGCCAGCAGCGGGGACAGGGGGCGGAACACTGAAGCTTTCTTT. Amino acids: CASSGDRGRNTEAFF.

The rearrangement uses TRBV9 and TRBJ1-1; tentatively, D is TRBD1 (5 bases). Germline values: CDR1 SGDLS, CDR2 YYNGEE. V was clipped by 0 bases and J by 6 bases, with 15 bases between them. There are 15 residues in the CDR3. CDR3 DNA: TGTGCCAGCAGCGTAGACCCGGGGGTGGGCCCTGAAGCTTTCTTT. This translates into CASSVDPGVGPEAFF.